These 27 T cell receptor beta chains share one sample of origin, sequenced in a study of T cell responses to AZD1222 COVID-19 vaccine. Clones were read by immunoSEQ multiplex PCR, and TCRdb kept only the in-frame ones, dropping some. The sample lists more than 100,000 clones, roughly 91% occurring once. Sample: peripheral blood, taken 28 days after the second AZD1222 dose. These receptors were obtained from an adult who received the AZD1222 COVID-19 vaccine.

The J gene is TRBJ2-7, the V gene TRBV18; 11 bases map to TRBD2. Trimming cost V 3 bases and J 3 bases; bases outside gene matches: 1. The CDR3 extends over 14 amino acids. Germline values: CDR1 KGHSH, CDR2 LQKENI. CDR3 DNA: TGTGCCAGCTCACCCCTAGCGGGAGGCTACGAGCAGTACTTC. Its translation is CASSPLAGGYEQYF.

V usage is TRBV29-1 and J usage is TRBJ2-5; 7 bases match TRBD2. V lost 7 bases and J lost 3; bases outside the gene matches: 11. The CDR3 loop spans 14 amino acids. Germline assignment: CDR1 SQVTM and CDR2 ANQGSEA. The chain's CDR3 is CSASRGRNEETQYF. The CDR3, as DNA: TGCAGCGCATCTCGCGGGAGAAACGAAGAGACCCAGTACTTC.

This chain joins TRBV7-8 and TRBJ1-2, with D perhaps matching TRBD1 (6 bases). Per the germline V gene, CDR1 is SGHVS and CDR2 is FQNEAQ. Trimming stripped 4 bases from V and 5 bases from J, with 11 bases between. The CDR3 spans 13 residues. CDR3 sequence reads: CASSSGAGYGYTF. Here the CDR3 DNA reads TGTGCCAGCAGCTCGGGGGCAGGGTATGGCTACACCTTC.

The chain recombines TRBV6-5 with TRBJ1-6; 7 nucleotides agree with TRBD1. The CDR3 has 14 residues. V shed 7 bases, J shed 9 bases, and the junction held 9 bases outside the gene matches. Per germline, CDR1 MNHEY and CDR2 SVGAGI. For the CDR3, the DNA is TGTGCCAGCAACCGACAGGGACCGAGTTCACCCCTCCACTTT. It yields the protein CASNRQGPSSPLHF.

The chain's CDR3 is CASSIDRAGNTIYF. CDR3 nucleotides: TGCGCCAGCAGCATTGACAGGGCTGGAAACACCATATATTTT. The gene calls are TRBV5-1 and TRBJ1-3; 7 positions agree with TRBD1. With V trimmed by 4 bases and J by 2 bases, 3 bases remained unmatched. Germline CDR1 is SGHRS and CDR2 is YFSETQ. The CDR3 has 14 residues.

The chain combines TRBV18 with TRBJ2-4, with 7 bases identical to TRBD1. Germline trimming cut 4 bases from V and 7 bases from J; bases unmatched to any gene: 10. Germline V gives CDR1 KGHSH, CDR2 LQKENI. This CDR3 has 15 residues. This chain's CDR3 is CASSHGQAGVNIQYF. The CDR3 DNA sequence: TGTGCCAGCTCACACGGACAGGCAGGGGTTAACATTCAGTACTTC.

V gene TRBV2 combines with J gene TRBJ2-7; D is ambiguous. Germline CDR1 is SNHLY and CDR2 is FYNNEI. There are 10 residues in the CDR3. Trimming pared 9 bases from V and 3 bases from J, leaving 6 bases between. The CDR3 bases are TGTGCCAGTGTGAGCTACGAGCAGTACTTC. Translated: CASVSYEQYF.

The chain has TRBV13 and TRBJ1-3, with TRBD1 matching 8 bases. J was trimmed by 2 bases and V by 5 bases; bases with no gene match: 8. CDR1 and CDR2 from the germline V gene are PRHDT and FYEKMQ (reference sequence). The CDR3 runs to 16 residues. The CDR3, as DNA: TGTGCCAGCAGCCCCCACCCGACAGGGGCTGGAAACACCATATATTTT. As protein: CASSPHPTGAGNTIYF.

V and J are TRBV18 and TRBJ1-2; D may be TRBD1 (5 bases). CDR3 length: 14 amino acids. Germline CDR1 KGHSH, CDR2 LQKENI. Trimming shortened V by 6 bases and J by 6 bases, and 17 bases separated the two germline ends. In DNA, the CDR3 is TGTGCCAGCTCCCGGGGGACCAGAGTGGATGGCTACACCTTC. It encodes CASSRGTRVDGYTF.

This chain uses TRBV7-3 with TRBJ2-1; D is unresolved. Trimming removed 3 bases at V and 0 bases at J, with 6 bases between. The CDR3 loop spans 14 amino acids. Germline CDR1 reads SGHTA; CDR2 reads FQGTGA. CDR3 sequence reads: CASSFEGSYNEQFF. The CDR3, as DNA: TGTGCCAGCAGCTTCGAAGGCTCCTACAATGAGCAGTTCTTC.

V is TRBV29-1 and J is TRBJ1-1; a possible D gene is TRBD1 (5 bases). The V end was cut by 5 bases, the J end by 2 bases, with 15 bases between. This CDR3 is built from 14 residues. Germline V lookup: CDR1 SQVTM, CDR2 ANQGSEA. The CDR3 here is CSVPKVGGNTEAFF. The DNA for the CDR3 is TGCAGCGTTCCTAAGGTCGGGGGAAACACTGAAGCTTTCTTT.

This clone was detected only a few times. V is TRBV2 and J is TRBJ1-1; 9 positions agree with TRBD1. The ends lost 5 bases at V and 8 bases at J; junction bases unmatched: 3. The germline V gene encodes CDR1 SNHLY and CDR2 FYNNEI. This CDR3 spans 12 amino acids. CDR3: CASSSGTGEAFF. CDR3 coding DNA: TGTGCCAGCAGTTCCGGGACAGGGGAAGCTTTCTTT.

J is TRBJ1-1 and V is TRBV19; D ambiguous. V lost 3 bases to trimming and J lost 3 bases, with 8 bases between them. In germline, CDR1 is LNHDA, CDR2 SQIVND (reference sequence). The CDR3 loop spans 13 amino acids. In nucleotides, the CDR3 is TGTGCCAGTAGTATGGACGGATACACTGAAGCTTTCTTT. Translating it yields CASSMDGYTEAFF.

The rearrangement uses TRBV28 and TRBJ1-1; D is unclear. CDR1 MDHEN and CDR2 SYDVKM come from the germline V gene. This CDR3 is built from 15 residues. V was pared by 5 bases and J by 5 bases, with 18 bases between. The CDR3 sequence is CASSPPPAGETEAFF. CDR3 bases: TGTGCCAGCAGTCCACCCCCGGCAGGTGAAACTGAAGCTTTCTTT.

CDR3 protein: CASSPNGGKIRNIQYF. The DNA of the CDR3 is TGTGCCAGCAGCCCCAACGGAGGGAAAATTAGGAACATTCAGTACTTC. This chain links TRBV7-6 with TRBJ2-4, with D perhaps TRBD2 (6 bases). Trimming removed 5 bases at V and 7 bases at J, with 21 bases between. The CDR3 is 16 residues long. Germline values: CDR1 SGHVS, CDR2 FNYEAQ.

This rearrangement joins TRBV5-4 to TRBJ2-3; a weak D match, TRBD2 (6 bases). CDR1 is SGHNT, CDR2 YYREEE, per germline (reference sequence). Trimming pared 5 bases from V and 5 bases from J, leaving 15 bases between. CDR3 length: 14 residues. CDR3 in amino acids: CASRRDFAGDTQYF. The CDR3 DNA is TGTGCCAGCAGGAGGGACTTCGCCGGAGATACGCAGTATTTT.

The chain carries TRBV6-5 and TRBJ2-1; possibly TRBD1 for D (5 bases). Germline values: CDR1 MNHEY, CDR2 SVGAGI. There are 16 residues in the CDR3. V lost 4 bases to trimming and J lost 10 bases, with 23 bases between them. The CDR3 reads CASSFRFFKGIQEQFF. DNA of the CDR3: TGTGCCAGCAGTTTCCGCTTCTTCAAGGGGATCCAGGAGCAGTTCTTC.

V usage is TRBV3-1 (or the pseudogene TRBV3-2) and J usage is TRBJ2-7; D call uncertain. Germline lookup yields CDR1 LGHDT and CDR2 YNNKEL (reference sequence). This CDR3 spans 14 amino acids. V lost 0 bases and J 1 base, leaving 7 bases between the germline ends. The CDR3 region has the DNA TGTGCCAGCAGCCAAGACTGGGGTTCCTACGAGCAGTACTTC. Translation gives CASSQDWGSYEQYF.

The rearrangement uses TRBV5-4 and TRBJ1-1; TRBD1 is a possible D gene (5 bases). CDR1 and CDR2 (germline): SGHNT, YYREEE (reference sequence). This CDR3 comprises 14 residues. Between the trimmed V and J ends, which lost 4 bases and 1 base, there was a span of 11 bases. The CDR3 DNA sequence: TGTGCCAGCAGCCCCCTTGACAGGAACACTGAAGCTTTCTTT. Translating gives CASSPLDRNTEAFF.

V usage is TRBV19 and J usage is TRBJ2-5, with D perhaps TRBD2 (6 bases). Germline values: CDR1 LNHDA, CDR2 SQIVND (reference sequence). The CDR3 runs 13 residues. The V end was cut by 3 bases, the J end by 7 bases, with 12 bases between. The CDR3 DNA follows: TGTGCCAGTAGTATGGGACTCCTTCGGACCCAGTACTTC. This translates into CASSMGLLRTQYF. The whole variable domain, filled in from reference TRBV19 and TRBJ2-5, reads DGGITQSPKYLFRKEGQNVTLSCEQNLNHDAMYWYRQDPGQGLRLIYYSQIVNDFQKGDIAEGYSVSREKKESFPLTVTSAQKNPTAFYLCASSMGLLRTQYFGPGTRLLVL.

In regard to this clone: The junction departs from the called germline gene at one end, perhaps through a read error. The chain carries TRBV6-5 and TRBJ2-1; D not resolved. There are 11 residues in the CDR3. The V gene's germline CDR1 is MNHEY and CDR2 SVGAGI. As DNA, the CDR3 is TGTGCCAGCAGTCTATACAGTGAGCAGTTCTTC. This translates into CASSLYSEQFF.

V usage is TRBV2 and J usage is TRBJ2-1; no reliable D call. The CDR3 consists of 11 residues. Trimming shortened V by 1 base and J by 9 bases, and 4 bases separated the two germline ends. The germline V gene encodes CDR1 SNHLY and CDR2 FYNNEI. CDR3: CASSEEGEQFF. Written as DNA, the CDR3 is TGTGCCAGCAGTGAAGAAGGTGAGCAGTTCTTC.

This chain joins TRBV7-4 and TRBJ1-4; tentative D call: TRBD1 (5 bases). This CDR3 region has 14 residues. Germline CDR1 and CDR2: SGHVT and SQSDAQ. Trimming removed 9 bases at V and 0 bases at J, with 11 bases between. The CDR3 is CARRRDSTNEKLFF. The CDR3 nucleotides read TGTGCCAGACGGCGGGACTCAACTAATGAAAAACTGTTTTTT.

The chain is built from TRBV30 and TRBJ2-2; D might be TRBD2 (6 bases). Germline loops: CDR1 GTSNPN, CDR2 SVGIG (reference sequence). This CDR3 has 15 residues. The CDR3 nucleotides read TGTGCAAGAGATTCGGGGGTATTTAGCGCCGGGGAGCTGTTTTTT. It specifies CARDSGVFSAGELFF.

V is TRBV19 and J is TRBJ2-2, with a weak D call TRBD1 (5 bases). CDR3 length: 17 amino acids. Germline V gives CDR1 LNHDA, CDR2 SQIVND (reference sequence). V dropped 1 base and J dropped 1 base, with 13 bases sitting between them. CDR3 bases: TGTGCCAGTAGTATAGGGAGCGCAGGGTGGAACACCGGGGAGCTGTTTTTT. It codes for CASSIGSAGWNTGELFF.

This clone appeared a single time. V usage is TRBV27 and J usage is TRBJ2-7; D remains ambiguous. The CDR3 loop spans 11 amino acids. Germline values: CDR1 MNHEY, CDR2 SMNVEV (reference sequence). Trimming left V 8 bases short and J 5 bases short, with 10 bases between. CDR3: CASGRAHEQYF. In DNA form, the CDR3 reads TGTGCCAGCGGAAGGGCCCACGAGCAGTACTTC.

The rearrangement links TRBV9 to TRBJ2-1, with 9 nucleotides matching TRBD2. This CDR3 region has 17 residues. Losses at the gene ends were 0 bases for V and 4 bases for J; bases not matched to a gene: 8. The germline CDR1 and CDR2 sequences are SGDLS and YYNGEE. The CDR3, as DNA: TGTGCCAGCAGCGTAGTAAGGGGAAGCGGGGGGTACAATGAGCAGTTCTTC. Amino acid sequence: CASSVVRGSGGYNEQFF. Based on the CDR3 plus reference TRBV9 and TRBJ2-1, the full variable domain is DSGVTQTPKHLITATGQRVTLRCSPRSGDLSVYWYQQSLDQGLQFLIQYYNGEERAKGNILERFSAQQFPDLHSELNLSSLELGDSALYFCASSVVRGSGGYNEQFFGPGTRLTVL.